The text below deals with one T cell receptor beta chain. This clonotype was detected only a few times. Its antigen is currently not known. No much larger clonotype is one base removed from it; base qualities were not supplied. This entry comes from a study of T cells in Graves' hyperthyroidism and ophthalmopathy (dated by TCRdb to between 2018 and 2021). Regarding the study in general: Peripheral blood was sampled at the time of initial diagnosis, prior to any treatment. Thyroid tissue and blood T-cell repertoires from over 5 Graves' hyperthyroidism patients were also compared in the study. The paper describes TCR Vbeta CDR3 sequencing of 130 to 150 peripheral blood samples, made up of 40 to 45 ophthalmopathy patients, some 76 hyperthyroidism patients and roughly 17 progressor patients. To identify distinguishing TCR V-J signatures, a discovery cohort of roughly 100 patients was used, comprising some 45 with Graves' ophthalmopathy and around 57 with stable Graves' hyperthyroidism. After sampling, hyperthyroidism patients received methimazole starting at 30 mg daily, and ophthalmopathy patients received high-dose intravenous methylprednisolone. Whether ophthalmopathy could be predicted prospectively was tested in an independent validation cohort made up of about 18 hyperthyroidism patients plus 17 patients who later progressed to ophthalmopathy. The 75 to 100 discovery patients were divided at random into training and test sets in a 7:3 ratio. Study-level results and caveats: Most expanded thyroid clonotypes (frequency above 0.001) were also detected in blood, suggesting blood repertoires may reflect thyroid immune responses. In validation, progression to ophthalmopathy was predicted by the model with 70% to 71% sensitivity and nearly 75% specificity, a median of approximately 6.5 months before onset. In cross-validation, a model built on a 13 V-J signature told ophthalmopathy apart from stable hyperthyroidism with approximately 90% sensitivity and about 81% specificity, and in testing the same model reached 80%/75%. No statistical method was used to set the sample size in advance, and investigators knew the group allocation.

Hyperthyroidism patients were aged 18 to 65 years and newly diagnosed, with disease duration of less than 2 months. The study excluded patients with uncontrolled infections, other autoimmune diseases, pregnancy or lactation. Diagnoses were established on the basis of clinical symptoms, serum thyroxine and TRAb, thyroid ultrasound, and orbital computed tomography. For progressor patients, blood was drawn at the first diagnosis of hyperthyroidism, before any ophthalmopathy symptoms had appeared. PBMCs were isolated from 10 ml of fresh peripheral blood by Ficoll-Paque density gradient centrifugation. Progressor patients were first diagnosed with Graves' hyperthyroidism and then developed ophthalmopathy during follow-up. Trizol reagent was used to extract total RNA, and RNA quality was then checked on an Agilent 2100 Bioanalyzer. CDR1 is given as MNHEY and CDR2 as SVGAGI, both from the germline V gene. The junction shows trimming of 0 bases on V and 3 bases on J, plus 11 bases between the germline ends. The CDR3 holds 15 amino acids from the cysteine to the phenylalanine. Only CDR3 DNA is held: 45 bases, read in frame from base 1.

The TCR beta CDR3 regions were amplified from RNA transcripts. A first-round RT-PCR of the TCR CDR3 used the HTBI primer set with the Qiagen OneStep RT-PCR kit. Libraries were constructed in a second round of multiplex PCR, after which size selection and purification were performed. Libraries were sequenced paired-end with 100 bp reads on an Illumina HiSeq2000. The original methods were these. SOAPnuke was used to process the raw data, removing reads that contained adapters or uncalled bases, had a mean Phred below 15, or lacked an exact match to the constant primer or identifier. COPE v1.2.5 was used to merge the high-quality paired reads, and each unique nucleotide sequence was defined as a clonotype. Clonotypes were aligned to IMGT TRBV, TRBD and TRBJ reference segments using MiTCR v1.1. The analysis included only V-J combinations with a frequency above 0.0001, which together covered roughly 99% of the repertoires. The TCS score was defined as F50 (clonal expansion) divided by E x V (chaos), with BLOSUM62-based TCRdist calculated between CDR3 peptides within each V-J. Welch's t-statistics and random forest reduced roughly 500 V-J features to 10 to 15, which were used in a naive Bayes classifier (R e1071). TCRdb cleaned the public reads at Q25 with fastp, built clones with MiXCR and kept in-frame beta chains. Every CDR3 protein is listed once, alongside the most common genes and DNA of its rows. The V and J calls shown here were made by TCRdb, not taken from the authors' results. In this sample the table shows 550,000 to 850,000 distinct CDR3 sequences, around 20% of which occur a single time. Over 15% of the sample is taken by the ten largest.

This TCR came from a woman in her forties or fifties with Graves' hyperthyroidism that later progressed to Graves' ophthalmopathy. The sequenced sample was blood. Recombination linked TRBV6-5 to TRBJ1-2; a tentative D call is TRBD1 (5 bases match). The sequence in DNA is TGTGCCAGCAGTTACTCTCCCGGGGGGGACTATGGCTACACCTTC. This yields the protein CASSYSPGGDYGYTF.